The 10 T cell receptor beta chains in this list originate from one sample, sequenced in a study of CXCR3-negative and CXCR3-positive naive CD8 T cells. cDNA libraries for TRB were generated by 5' RACE incorporating UMI labels. One entry per CDR3 protein, without DNA, is what TCRdb gives after re-calling the 5' RACE reads. There are approximately 83,000 distinct CDR3 sequences in the sample, with approximately 1.7% held by the top ten. The sequencing input was naive CXCR3- CD8+ T cells from blood. The subset here: CD45RO-CCR7+CD27+CD95- naive CD8+ T cells lacking CXCR3 (TNR3-). The receptor set was obtained from a human donor in good health. Some clones in this sample may be carry-over from other donors' samples.

The chain couples TRBV21-1 to TRBJ2-2; TCRdb returns TRBD1, unconfirmable since there is no DNA. TRBV21-1 has pseudogene status. CDR3 length: 15 residues. CDR3 loop: CASSSGAPVDGELFF.

The chain recombines TRBV10-3 with TRBJ2-1. CDR3 length: 15 residues. Germline V gives CDR1 ENHRY, CDR2 SYGVKD. CDR3 region: CAISESMTYDNEQFF.

V is TRBV7-9 and J is TRBJ2-5; no DNA is available, so the TRBD1 call from TCRdb remains unchecked. This CDR3 is 12 amino acids long. CDR1 and CDR2 from the germline V gene are SEHNR and FQNEAQ (reference sequence). The CDR3 loop is CASSTRGETQYF.

The rearrangement links TRBV28 to TRBJ2-3; TCRdb's D gene call, TRBD2, goes unchecked for lack of DNA. Germline V gene sequence: CDR1 MDHEN, CDR2 SYDVKM. CDR3 length: 16 amino acids. The CDR3 is CASRPRLAGRRDTQYF. Full variable domain (rest looked up from reference TRBV28 and TRBJ2-3): DVKVTQSSRYLVKRTGEKVFLECVQDMDHENMFWYRQDPGLGLRLIYFSYDVKMKEKGDIPEGYSVSREKKERFSLILESASTNQTSMYLCASRPRLAGRRDTQYFGPGTRLTVL.

V is TRBV7-9 and J is TRBJ1-2; no DNA is available, so the TRBD1 call from TCRdb remains unchecked. Germline CDR1 SEHNR, CDR2 FQNEAQ (reference sequence). This CDR3 comprises 15 residues. This chain's CDR3 is CASSLARQGTNGYTF.

This sequence joins TRBV7-8 and TRBJ1-1; lacking DNA, the TRBD1 call made by TCRdb goes unchecked. CDR3 length equals 14 residues. Germline assignment: CDR1 SGHVS and CDR2 FQNEAQ. The CDR3 loop is CASSLGQLNTEAFF.

V usage is TRBV10-3 and J usage is TRBJ1-1; TCRdb calls TRBD1, which cannot be checked without DNA. From germline, CDR1 is ENHRY and CDR2 SYGVKD. The CDR3 contains 16 residues. CDR3 region: CAISDLQENMNTEAFF.

This CDR3 reads CASSPEFSSYNEQFF. This chain links TRBV4-2 with TRBJ2-1. CDR3 length equals 15 residues. The germline CDR1 and CDR2 sequences are LGHNA and YNFKEQ.

This chain joins TRBV12-3 or TRBV12-4 and TRBJ2-5; TCRdb calls TRBD1, which cannot be checked without DNA. The CDR3 runs 15 residues. The CDR3 sequence is CASSFAGTGKETQYF.

CDR3 protein: CASSFGPGQDSNYGYTF. The chain employs TRBV28 and TRBJ1-2; the TRBD1 assignment by TCRdb is unverifiable without DNA. Germline-derived CDR1 and CDR2 are MDHEN and SYDVKM. The CDR3 loop spans 17 amino acids.